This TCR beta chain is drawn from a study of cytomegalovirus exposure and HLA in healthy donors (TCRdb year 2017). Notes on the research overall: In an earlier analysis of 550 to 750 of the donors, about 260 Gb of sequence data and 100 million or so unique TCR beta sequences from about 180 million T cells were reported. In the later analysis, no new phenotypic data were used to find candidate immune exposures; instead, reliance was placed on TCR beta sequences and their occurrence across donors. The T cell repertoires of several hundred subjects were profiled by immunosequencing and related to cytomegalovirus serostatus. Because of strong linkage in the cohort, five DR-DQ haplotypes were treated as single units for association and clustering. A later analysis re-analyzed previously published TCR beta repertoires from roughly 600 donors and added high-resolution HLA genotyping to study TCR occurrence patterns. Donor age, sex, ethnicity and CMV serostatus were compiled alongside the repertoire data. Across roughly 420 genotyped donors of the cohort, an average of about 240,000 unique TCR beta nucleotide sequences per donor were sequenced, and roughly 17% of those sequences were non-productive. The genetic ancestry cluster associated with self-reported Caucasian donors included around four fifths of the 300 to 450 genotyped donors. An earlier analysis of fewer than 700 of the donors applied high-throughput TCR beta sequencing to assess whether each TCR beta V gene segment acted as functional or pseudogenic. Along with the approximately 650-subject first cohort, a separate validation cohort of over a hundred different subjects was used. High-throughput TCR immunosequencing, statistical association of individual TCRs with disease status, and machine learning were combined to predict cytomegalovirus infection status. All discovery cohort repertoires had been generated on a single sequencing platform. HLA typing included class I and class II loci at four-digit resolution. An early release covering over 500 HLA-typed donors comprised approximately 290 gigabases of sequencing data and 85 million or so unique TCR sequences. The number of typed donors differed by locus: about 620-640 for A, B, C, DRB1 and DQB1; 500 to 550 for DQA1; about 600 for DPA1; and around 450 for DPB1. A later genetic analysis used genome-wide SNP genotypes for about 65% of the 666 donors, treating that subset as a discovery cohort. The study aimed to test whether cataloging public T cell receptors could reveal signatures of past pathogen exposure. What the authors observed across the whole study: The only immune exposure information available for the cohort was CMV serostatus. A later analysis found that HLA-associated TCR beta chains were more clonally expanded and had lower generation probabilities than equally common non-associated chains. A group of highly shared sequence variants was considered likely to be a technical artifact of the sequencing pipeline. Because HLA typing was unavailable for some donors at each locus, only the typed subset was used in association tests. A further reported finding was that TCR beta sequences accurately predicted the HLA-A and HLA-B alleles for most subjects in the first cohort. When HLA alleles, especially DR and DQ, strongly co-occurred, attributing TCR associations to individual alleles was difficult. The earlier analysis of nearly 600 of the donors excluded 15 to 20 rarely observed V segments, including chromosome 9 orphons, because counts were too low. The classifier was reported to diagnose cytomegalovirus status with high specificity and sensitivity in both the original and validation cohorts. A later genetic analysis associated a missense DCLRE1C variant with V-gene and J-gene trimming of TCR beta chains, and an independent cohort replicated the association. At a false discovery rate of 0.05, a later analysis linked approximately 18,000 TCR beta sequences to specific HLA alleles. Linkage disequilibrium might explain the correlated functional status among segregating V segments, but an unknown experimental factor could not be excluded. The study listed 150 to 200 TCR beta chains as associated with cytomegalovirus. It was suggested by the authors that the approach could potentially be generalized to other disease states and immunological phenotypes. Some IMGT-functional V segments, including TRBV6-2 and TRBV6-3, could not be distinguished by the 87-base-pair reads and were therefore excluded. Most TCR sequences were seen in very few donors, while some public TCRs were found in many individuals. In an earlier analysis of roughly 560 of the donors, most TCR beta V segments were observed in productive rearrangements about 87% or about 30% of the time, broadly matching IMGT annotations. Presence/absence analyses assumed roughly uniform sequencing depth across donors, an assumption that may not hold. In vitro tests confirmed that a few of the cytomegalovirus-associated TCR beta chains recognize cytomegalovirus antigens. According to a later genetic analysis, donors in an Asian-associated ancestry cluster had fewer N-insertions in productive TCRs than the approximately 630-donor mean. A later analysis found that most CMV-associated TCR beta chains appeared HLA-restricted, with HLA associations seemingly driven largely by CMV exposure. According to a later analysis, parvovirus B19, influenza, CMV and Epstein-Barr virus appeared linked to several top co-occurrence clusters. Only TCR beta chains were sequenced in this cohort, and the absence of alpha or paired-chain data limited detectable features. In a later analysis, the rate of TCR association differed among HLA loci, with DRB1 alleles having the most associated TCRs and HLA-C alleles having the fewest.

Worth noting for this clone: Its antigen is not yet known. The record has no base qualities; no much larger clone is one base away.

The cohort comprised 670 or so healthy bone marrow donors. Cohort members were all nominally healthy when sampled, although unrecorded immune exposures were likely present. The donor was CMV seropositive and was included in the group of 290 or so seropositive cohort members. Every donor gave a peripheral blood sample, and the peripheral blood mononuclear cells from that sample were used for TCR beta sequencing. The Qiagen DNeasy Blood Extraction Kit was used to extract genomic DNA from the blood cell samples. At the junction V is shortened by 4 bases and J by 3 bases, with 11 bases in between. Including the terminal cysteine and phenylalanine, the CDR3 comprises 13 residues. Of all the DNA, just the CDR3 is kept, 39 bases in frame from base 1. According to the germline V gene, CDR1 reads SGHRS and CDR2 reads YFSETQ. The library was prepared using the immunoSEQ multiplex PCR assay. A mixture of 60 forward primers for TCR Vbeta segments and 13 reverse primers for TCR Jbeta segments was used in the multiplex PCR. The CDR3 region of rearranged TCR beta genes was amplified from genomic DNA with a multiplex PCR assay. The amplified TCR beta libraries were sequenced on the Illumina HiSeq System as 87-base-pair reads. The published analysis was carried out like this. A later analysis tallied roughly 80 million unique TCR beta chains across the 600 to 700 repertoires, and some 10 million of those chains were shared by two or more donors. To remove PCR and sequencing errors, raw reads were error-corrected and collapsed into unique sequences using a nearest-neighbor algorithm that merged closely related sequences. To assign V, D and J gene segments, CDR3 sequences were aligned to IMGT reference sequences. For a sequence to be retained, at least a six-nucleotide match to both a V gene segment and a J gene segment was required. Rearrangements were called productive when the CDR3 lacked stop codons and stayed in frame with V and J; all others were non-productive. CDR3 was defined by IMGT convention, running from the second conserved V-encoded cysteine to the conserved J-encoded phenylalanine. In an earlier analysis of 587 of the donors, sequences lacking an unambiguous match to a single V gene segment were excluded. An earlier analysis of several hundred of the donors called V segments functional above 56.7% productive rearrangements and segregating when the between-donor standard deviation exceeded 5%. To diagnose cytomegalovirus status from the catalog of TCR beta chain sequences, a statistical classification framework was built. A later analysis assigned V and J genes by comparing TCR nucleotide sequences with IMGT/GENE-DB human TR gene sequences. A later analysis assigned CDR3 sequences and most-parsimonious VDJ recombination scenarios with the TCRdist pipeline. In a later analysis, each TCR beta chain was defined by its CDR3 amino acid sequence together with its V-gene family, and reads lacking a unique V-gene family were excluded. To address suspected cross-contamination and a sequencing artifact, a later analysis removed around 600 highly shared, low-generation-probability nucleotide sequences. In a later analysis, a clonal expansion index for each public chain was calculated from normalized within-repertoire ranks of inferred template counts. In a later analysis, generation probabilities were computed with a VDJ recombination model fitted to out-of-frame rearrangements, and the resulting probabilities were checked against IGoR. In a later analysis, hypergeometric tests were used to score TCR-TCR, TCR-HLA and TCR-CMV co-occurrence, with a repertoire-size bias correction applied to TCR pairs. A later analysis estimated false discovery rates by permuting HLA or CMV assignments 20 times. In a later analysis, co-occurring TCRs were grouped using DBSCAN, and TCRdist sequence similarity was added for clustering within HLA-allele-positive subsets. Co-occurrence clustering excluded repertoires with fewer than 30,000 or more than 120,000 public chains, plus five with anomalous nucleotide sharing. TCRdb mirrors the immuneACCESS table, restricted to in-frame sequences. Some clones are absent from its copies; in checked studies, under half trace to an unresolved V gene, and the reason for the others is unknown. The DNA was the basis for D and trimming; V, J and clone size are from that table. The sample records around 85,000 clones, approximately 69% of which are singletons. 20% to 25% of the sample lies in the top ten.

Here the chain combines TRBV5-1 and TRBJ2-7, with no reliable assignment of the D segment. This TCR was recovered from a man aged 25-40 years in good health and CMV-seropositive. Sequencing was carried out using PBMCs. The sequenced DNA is TGCGCCAGCAGCCACGGGTACAACTACGAGCAGTACTTC. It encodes CASSHGYNYEQYF.